This TCR beta chain was sequenced during a study of T cell changes during pregnancy in multiple sclerosis. Profiling relied on immunoSEQ multiplex PCR, and the TCRdb table lists in-frame clones only, not all of them. This table has about 44,000 clones, roughly 89% appearing once. CDR3 length: 15 amino acids. CDR1 and CDR2 (germline): MDHEN, SYDVKM. Unmatched junction bases numbered 14, after V lost 7 bases and J lost 9 bases. The material was CD4+ T cells from peripheral blood mononuclear cells, obtained in the first trimester of pregnancy. The clonotype originates from a female donor with multiple sclerosis, enrolled in a pregnancy study. The V and J genes are TRBV28 and TRBJ1-5, with 8 nucleotides matching TRBD1. The CDR3 DNA reads as TGTGCCAGCACCGCCGGGACAGGAGGGTCGGGGCCCCAGCATTTT. The encoded protein is CASTAGTGGSGPQHF.